Presented here are 25 T cell receptor beta chains from one specimen sequenced in a study of Japanese encephalitis immunity and Zika vaccine responses. PBMCs were CFSE-labeled and cultured for less than seven days with peptide pools at around 1 ug/mL each. Live CD56-CD19-CD16-CD3+CD4+ cells with low CFSE were sorted unfixed as proliferating CD4 T cells. TCRdb fed the 5' RACE reads into MiXCR, producing one record per CDR3 protein. The table includes about 470 distinct CDR3 sequences, 13% to 15% detected once. The specimen was antigen-activated CD4+ T cells from blood, cultured, collected during a Zika inactivated vaccine study. Receptors were obtained from an adult man who received an inactivated Zika virus vaccine.

This clonotype rates as medium-sized. V and J are TRBV4-3 and TRBJ2-6; D is unresolved. CDR1 and CDR2 (germline): LGHNA, YSLEER. The CDR3 is 15 residues long. V shed 4 bases and J shed 2 bases, with 9 bases lying between them. Here the CDR3 DNA reads TGCGCCAGCAGCCTAGCCGGCGCTGGGGCCAACGTCCTGACTTTC. This gives the protein CASSLAGAGANVLTF.

This clonotype ranks as medium-sized. J is TRBJ2-2 and V is TRBV11-2; TRBD2 aligns across 8 bases. The germline V gene encodes CDR1 SGHAT and CDR2 FQNNGV. With 5 bases clipped from V and 3 bases from J, the junction kept 11 bases outside the gene matches. This CDR3 is 17 amino acids long. CDR3 residues: CASSLRGAGAHTGELFF. Written as DNA, the CDR3 is TGTGCCAGCAGCCTCCGGGGAGCGGGGGCCCACACCGGGGAGCTGTTTTTT.

This clonotype is categorized as medium-sized. The genes are TRBV9 and TRBJ1-2, with TRBD1 identical over 7 bases. The CDR3 runs to 13 residues. V was pared by 0 bases and J by 8 bases, with 4 bases of the junction left unmatched. The germline gives CDR1 SGDLS, CDR2 YYNGEE. Here the CDR3 reads CASSVEDRQGYTF. The CDR3 coding sequence is TGTGCCAGCAGCGTAGAGGACAGGCAAGGCTACACCTTC.

The rearrangement links TRBV5-8 to TRBJ2-5, with D perhaps assigned TRBD1 or TRBD2 (5 bases each). With 0 bases removed from V and 5 bases from J, the gap between germline ends came to 11 bases. Germline V CDR1 and CDR2: SGHTS, YDEGEE. CDR3 length: 14 amino acids. Written as DNA, the CDR3 is TGTGCCAGCAGCTTGGATCAGGGACGGGAGACCCAGTACTTC. This sequence encodes CASSLDQGRETQYF.

This clonotype ranks as large (0.1 to 1%). This rearrangement joins TRBV7-3 to TRBJ1-1; 8 bases map to TRBD1. J lost 2 bases, V lost 5 bases, and 7 bases had no gene match. Germline loops: CDR1 SGHTA, CDR2 FQGTGA. The CDR3 is 15 residues long. The CDR3 reads CASSPASGGNTEAFF. CDR3 bases: TGTGCCAGCAGCCCCGCCTCAGGGGGCAACACTGAAGCTTTCTTT.

This clonotype is deemed large. The chain links TRBV5-8 to TRBJ2-5; possible D gene TRBD1, 6 bases. The germline V and J ends were trimmed by 2 bases and 2 bases, with 7 bases remaining between them. The CDR3 extends over 13 amino acids. Germline-derived CDR1 and CDR2 are SGHTS and YDEGEE. CDR3 DNA sequence: TGTGCCAGCAGCTTCAGGGGTCAAGAGACCCAGTACTTC. It codes for CASSFRGQETQYF. The entire variable domain, with the rest obtained from reference TRBV5-8 and TRBJ2-5, is as follows: EAGVTQSPTHLIKTRGQQATLRCSPISGHTSVYWYQQALGLGLQFLLWYDEGEERNRGNFPPRFSGRQFPNYSSELNVNALELEDSALYLCASSFRGQETQYFGPGTRLLVL.

This clonotype is termed large. This chain joins TRBV20-1 and TRBJ1-5, with 7 bases that match TRBD1. The length of the CDR3 is 13 residues. Germline V gene data show CDR1 as DFQATT and CDR2 as SNEGSKA (reference sequence). Trimming removed 5 bases from V and 4 bases from J; junction bases left unmatched: 5. The DNA for the CDR3 is TGCAGTGCTTGGACAGGATTTAATCAGCCCCAGCATTTT. Its translation: CSAWTGFNQPQHF.

This clonotype is medium-sized in the sample. V usage is TRBV18 and J usage is TRBJ2-3, with 10 bases fitting TRBD2. Germline trimming cut 6 bases from V and 0 bases from J; bases unmatched to any gene: 6. The CDR3 extends over 16 amino acids. Germline values: CDR1 KGHSH, CDR2 LQKENI. The CDR3 sequence is CASSPQLAGSTDTQYF. CDR3 in DNA: TGTGCCAGCTCCCCTCAACTAGCGGGGAGCACAGATACGCAGTATTTT. Supplemented by reference TRBV18 and TRBJ2-3, the full variable domain reads NAGVMQNPRHLVRRRGQEARLRCSPMKGHSHVYWYRQLPEEGLKFMVYLQKENIIDESGMPKERFSAEFPKEGPSILRIQQVVRGDSAAYFCASSPQLAGSTDTQYFGPGTRLTVL.

By share, this clonotype counts as medium-sized. At one of its ends the junction is not consistent with the germline gene, which may arise from a read error. The V and J genes are TRBV30 and TRBJ1-4; a weak D match, TRBD1 (6 bases). The length of the CDR3 is 11 residues. Germline V gives CDR1 GTSNPN, CDR2 SVGIG (reference sequence). The CDR3 DNA reads TGTGCCTGGAGTGTATCCAACAGGGCGATTTTT. It encodes CAWSVSNRAIF.

This clonotype qualifies as large. V gene TRBV20-1 combines with J gene TRBJ1-2; 8 bases match TRBD1. The germline CDR1 and CDR2 sequences are DFQATT and SNEGSKA (reference sequence). V was pared by 5 bases and J by 7 bases, with 6 bases of the junction left unmatched. The CDR3 is 12 residues long. CDR3 loop: CSAGQGGSGYTF. The CDR3 DNA follows: TGCAGTGCTGGACAGGGAGGTAGTGGCTACACCTTC.

The genes are TRBV7-2 and TRBJ2-2, with D hard to call. Trimming shortened V by 1 base and J by 7 bases, and 10 bases separated the two germline ends. CDR3 length: 14 amino acids. The V gene's germline CDR1 is SGHTA and CDR2 FQGNSA. For the CDR3, the DNA is TGTGCCAGCAGCTTAGAAACGTGGCTCGGGGAGCTGTTTTTT. Its translation: CASSLETWLGELFF.

Relative to its sample, this clonotype is medium-sized. This chain uses TRBV6-1 with TRBJ2-7; 7 nucleotides agree with TRBD2. Germline CDR1 is MNHNS and CDR2 is SASEGT. This CDR3 is 13 amino acids long. With V trimmed by 4 bases and J by 2 bases, 2 bases remained unmatched. The CDR3, as DNA: TGTGCCAGCAGTGGGGAGGGCACCTACGAGCAGTACGTC. The encoded protein is CASSGEGTYEQYV.

By share of the sample, this clonotype is large. V is TRBV4-3 and J is TRBJ1-2, with D possibly being TRBD1 (5 bases). CDR1 is LGHNA, CDR2 YSLEER, per germline. This CDR3 has 15 residues. The V end was cut by 2 bases, the J end by 0 bases, with 10 bases between. CDR3 amino acids: CASSQTGGANYGYTF. The CDR3 nucleotides read TGCGCCAGCAGCCAAACGGGGGGGGCTAACTATGGCTACACCTTC.

J is TRBJ1-5 and V is TRBV12-5; 8 positions match TRBD1. Unmatched junction bases numbered 2, after V lost 3 bases and J lost 4 bases. The CDR3 totals 14 residues. Germline V gives CDR1 LGHNT, CDR2 FRNRAP. This CDR3 is CASGFDRGNQPQHF. DNA of the CDR3: TGTGCTAGTGGTTTTGACAGGGGAAATCAGCCCCAGCATTTT.

Sample share makes this clonotype large (0.1 to 1%). V and J are TRBV20-1 and TRBJ2-7; D is ambiguous. Per germline, CDR1 DFQATT and CDR2 SNEGSKA (reference sequence). V shed 6 bases and J shed 4 bases, with 10 bases lying between them. This CDR3 contains 11 residues. As DNA, the CDR3 is TGCAGTGCGAGTGGACCGTACGAGCAGTACGTC. Amino acid sequence: CSASGPYEQYV.

CDR3 DNA sequence: TGTGCCAGCAGCCAACTTTACGAGCAGTACTTC. The encoded protein is CASSQLYEQYF. The chain uses TRBV7-2 and TRBJ2-7; D is ambiguous. Germline V gives CDR1 SGHTA, CDR2 FQGNSA. This CDR3 contains 11 residues. The V gene lost 5 bases and the J gene lost 4 bases, with 6 bases spanning the gap.

The chain joins TRBV6-1 to TRBJ2-7, with D possibly matching TRBD1 (6 bases). Trimming cost V 6 bases and J 3 bases, with 9 bases left between them. Germline CDR1 is MNHNS and CDR2 is SASEGT. This CDR3 region has 12 residues. The CDR3 protein is CASRETGYEQYF. The CDR3, as DNA: TGTGCCAGCAGAGAGACAGGCTACGAGCAGTACTTC.

By share, this clonotype counts as large. This chain uses TRBV5-1 with TRBJ1-1; 7 nucleotides match TRBD1. Germline lookup yields CDR1 SGHRS and CDR2 YFSETQ. V shed 4 bases, J shed 1 base, and the junction held 7 bases outside the gene matches. This CDR3 region has 15 residues. This chain's CDR3 is CASSPTGSGNTEAFF. Here the CDR3 DNA reads TGCGCCAGCAGCCCGACAGGGAGTGGGAACACTGAAGCTTTCTTT.

This clonotype counts as large (0.1 to 1%). The chain uses TRBV6-2 or TRBV6-3 and TRBJ2-2, with D possibly matching TRBD2 (6 bases). Germline CDR1 MNHEY, CDR2 SVGEGT. V was clipped by 4 bases and J by 3 bases, with 18 bases between them. This CDR3 has 17 residues. CDR3: CASSSNTGGLYTGELFF. CDR3 bases: TGTGCCAGCAGTTCAAATACAGGAGGGCTTTACACCGGGGAGCTGTTTTTT.

This clonotype is medium-sized within its sample. The genes are TRBV19 and TRBJ1-4; possibly TRBD1 for D (5 bases). This CDR3 has 15 residues. The V end was cut by 5 bases, the J end by 7 bases, with 17 bases between. CDR1 and CDR2 (germline): LNHDA, SQIVND (reference sequence). This CDR3 reads CASSPPGTIFEKLFF. The DNA for the CDR3 is TGTGCCAGTAGTCCTCCCGGGACGATTTTTGAAAAACTGTTTTTT.

By share, this clonotype ranks as medium-sized (0.01 to 0.1%). The chain employs TRBV6-1 and TRBJ2-1, with 9 bases lining up with TRBD1. V was clipped by 7 bases and J by 6 bases; unmatched bases: 7. The CDR3 loop spans 14 amino acids. Germline V lookup: CDR1 MNHNS, CDR2 SASEGT. The CDR3 coding sequence is TGTGCCAGCACAGGACAGGGGATCCGCAATGAGCAGTTCTTC. Amino acid sequence: CASTGQGIRNEQFF.

This clonotype ranks as medium-sized. V is TRBV14 and J is TRBJ2-5; a possible D gene is TRBD2 (6 bases). Between the trimmed V and J ends, which lost 3 bases and 0 bases, there was a span of 11 bases. The CDR3 is 15 residues long. CDR1 and CDR2 (germline): SGHDN, FVKESK. CDR3 coding DNA: TGTGCCAGCAGCCACTTTGGAGGGAACCAAGAGACCCAGTACTTC. This translates into CASSHFGGNQETQYF.

In this sample, this clonotype is large. V and J are TRBV19 and TRBJ1-2; 8 bases line up with TRBD1. Unmatched junction bases numbered 6, after V lost 4 bases and J lost 5 bases. The CDR3 consists of 14 residues. Germline V lookup: CDR1 LNHDA, CDR2 SQIVND (reference sequence). For the CDR3, the DNA is TGTGCCAGTAGTACTGCCGGACAGGGTTATGGCTACACCTTC. It yields the protein CASSTAGQGYGYTF.

In its sample, this clonotype is large. The chain uses TRBV7-6 and TRBJ2-2; the D is unclear. Germline CDR1 SGHVS, CDR2 FNYEAQ. This CDR3 region has 16 residues. The ends were cut back, 3 bases at V and 0 bases at J, with 11 bases in the middle. CDR3 amino acids: CASSLRTNANTGELFF. Here the CDR3 DNA reads TGTGCCAGCAGCTTGAGGACGAATGCGAACACCGGGGAGCTGTTTTTT.

By its share, this clonotype is large (0.1 to 1%). The chain has TRBV4-3 and TRBJ1-5; no reliable D call. This CDR3 is built from 12 residues. The germline CDR1 and CDR2 sequences are LGHNA and YSLEER. Trimming stripped 0 bases from V and 6 bases from J, with 3 bases between. The CDR3 reads CASSQDGQPQHF. The CDR3 DNA sequence: TGCGCCAGCAGCCAAGATGGTCAGCCCCAGCATTTT.